A single sample is the source of the 4 T cell receptor beta chains below, sequenced in a study of Graves' ophthalmopathy and Graves' hyperthyroidism. The TCR beta CDR3 regions underwent amplification from RNA transcripts. First-round RT-PCR used HTBI primers; second-round multiplex PCR followed. In TCRdb, the multiplex PCR reads were re-called with MiXCR into one record per CDR3 protein. The sample includes about 370,000 distinct CDR3 sequences, around 16% seen only once; the top ten take 1.5% to 2%. Sequenced material: peripheral blood. These TCRs come from a young woman with Graves' ophthalmopathy.

V gene TRBV7-3 combines with J gene TRBJ1-2; weak D call: TRBD1 (6 bases). The CDR3 runs to 14 residues. The ends were cut back, 3 bases at V and 1 base at J, with 9 bases in the middle. Germline V CDR1 and CDR2: SGHTA, FQGTGA. This chain's CDR3 is CASSFGQSNYGYTF. The CDR3 coding sequence is TGTGCCAGCAGCTTCGGACAGAGTAACTATGGCTACACCTTC. Using reference TRBV7-3 and TRBJ1-2 for the parts outside the CDR3, the full variable domain is GAGVSQTPSNKVTEKGKYVELRCDPISGHTALYWYRQSLGQGPEFLIYFQGTGAADDSGLPNDRFFAVRPEGSVSTLKIQRTERGDSAVYLCASSFGQSNYGYTFGSGTRLTVV.

This clonotype was counted ten times or more. V and J are TRBV28 and TRBJ2-7, with D hard to call. The CDR3 sequence is 16 residues long. V gave up 4 bases and J gave up 2 bases, with 18 bases separating them. Germline values: CDR1 MDHEN, CDR2 SYDVKM. The CDR3 reads CASSSIPGVLTYEQYF. The CDR3 DNA reads as TGTGCCAGCAGTTCCATTCCAGGAGTCCTGACCTACGAGCAGTACTTC.

The sample holds many counts of this clonotype. This chain connects TRBV28 to TRBJ1-5, with D possibly being TRBD1 (5 bases). Trimming left V 3 bases short and J 3 bases short, with 9 bases between. The CDR3 runs to 14 residues. Germline V gene sequence: CDR1 MDHEN, CDR2 SYDVKM. CDR3 loop: CASSFGGFNQPQHF. DNA of the CDR3: TGTGCCAGCAGTTTTGGGGGATTCAATCAGCCCCAGCATTTT.

The table lists this clonotype with many counts. This chain joins TRBV11-3 and TRBJ2-3; TRBD2 is a possible D gene (6 bases). Deletions cut 4 bases from V and 0 bases from J, with 20 bases between. The CDR3 consists of 18 residues. The V gene's germline CDR1 is SGHNT and CDR2 YENEEA. The CDR3 nucleotides read TGTGCCAGCAGCTCGACGAGGCAAGCGGGTAGCAGCACAGATACGCAGTATTTT. Translation gives CASSSTRQAGSSTDTQYF.